This T cell receptor beta chain was recorded in a study of OX40 agonist ivuxolimab in advanced cancers. For the wider study: The costimulatory receptor OX40 (CD134) was targeted by ivuxolimab, a fully human IgG2 agonistic monoclonal antibody. Intravenous ivuxolimab was administered to patients every 2 weeks at six dose levels: 0.01, 0.1, 0.3, 1.5, 3 and 10 mg/kg. Of the roughly 51 patients in dose escalation, about 20 had hepatocellular carcinoma, around 15 had melanoma, 9 had renal cell carcinoma and 9 had head and neck cancer. The dose-escalation cohort was about 86% male with a mean age of about 65 years, ranging from roughly 23 to 90. Prior anti-PD-1, anti-PD-L1 or anti-CTLA-4 therapy was permitted, and checkpoint inhibitors had been received by roughly two fifths of dose-escalation patients. Partial responses occurred in three dose-escalation patients: two with cutaneous melanoma and one with hepatocellular carcinoma. The purpose of peripheral TCRbeta sequencing was to test whether ivuxolimab changed TCR sequence diversity and led to clonal T-cell expansion. The paper covers the monotherapy dose-escalation part of the phase I ivuxolimab trial, which included N ≈ 50 patients.

The trial excluded patients who had a history of autoimmune disease or who were on systemic immunosuppression. Peripheral blood for TCR sequencing was collected from all dose cohorts at baseline, on cycle 4 day 1, and on cycle 7 day 1. Samples came from an open-label, multicenter, first-in-human phase I dose-escalation trial of ivuxolimab. The trial enrolled adults with locally advanced or metastatic head and neck squamous cell, hepatocellular, melanoma or renal cell carcinoma. Before TCR sequencing, CD4+ T cells and CD8+ T cells from peripheral blood were sorted into separate populations. From the cysteine up to the phenylalanine, the CDR3 has a length of 17 residues. Kept here is only the CDR3 DNA, which spans 51 bases and is read in frame from base 1. The germline ends are 11 bases apart after V is trimmed by 2 bases and J by 0 bases. Looking up the germline V gene yields CDR1 MNHNS and CDR2 SASEGT.

Points the paper makes about the study in general: Low levels of normalized T-cell clonal expansion were also seen in some nonresponding patients. In partial responders in the 0.1-3.0 mg/kg groups, normalized peripheral clonal expansion was found to be among the lowest, especially among CD8+ T cells. At doses from 0.1 to 3.0 mg/kg, clonal expansion was seen in both CD4+ and CD8+ blood T cells between baseline and week 6. Antigen specificity was not determined for the clonally expanded peripheral T cells. After ivuxolimab, CD8+ T cells had more expanded clones than CD4+ T cells on average.

Worth noting for this clone: No cognate antigen has been identified for it. No base quality values were provided; no much bigger clone lies one nucleotide off.

Genomic DNA was isolated from the sorted cells so that the TCRbeta CDR3 region could be sequenced. The immunoSEQ Assay was used to sequence the TCRbeta CDR3 regions. The clones in this table, taken by TCRdb from immuneACCESS, are in-frame only. Not every clone is retained; where verified, under half of the shortfall comes from an unresolved V gene, and the cause of the rest is unknown. The sample table records about 80,000 clones; 85% of these occur just once. The ten top clones hold 2.2% of the sample. The V and J segments used are TRBV6-1 and TRBJ1-6, with no reliable assignment of the D segment. This sample comprised CD4+ or CD8+ T cells sorted from blood, obtained in a trial of the OX40 agonist ivuxolimab. The source of this sequence is an adult with an advanced solid tumor such as melanoma, head and neck, liver or kidney cancer. The CDR3 is CASSERASRSYNSPLHF. The nucleotide sequence is given as TGTGCCAGCAGTGAAAGGGCCTCCCGCTCCTATAATTCACCCCTCCACTTT.